The present TCR beta chain was sequenced within a study of blood T cell repertoires in COVID-19. The authors' processing: Amplification of reference gene primers provided the estimated nucleated cell counts. Sequenced by immunoSEQ multiplex PCR; TCRdb stores in-frame clones only, minus some. D and trimming were read from the DNA, whereas the V and J calls and clone size are those reported in that table. The table includes over 350,000 clones, about 85% detected once. Recruitment covered about 25 US areas and drew participants whose ages spanned about 18 to 100 years. Each participant's cohort was designated according to participant-reported clinical history. Germline V lookup: CDR1 SGHTA, CDR2 FQGNSA. V lost 7 bases to trimming and J lost 7 bases; unmatched junction nucleotides: 9. The CDR3 has 15 residues.

The chain combines TRBV7-2 with TRBJ2-1, with 11 bases fitting TRBD2. The sequence was obtained from a woman aged 18-29 years with acute COVID-19. Specimen: PBMCs or T cells enriched from blood (not recorded which). CDR3 amino acids: CASTQLAGVRNEQFF. The DNA of the CDR3 is TGTGCCAGCACCCAACTAGCGGGAGTCCGTAATGAGCAGTTCTTC.